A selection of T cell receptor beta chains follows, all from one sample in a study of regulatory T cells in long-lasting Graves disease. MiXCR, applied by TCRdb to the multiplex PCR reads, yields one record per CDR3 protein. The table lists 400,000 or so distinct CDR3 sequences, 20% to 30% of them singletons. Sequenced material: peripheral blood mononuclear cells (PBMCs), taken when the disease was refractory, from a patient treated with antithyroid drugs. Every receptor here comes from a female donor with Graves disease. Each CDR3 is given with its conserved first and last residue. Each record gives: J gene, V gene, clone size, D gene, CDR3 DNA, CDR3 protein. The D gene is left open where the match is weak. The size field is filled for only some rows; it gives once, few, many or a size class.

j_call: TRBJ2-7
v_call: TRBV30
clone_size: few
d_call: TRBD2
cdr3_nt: TGTGCCTGGCTAGCGGGAGTTGGCGAGCAGTACTTC
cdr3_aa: CAWLAGVGEQYF

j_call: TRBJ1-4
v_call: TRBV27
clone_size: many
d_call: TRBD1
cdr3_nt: TGTGCCAGCAGTGCCTCCGGTTGGGACAGGGGTGAAAAACTGTTTTTT
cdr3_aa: CASSASGWDRGEKLFF

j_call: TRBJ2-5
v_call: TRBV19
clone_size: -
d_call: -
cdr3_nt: TGTGCCAGTAACGCCGGGGAGTCGCAAGAGACCCAGTACTTC
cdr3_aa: CASNAGESQETQYF

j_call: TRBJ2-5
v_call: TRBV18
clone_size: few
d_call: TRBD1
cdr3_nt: TGTGCCAGCTCACCACTGACGGGACAGCAAGAGACCCAGTACTTC
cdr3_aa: CASSPLTGQQETQYF

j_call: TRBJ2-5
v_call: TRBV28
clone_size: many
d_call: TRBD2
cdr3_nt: TGTGCCAGCAGTCCCTTAGCGGGAGTAGAGACCCAGTACTTC
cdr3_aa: CASSPLAGVETQYF

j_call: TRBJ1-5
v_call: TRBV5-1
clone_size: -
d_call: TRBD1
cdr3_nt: TGCGCCAGCGCAGACAGGGGCTTAAATCAGCCCCAGCATTTT
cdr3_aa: CASADRGLNQPQHF

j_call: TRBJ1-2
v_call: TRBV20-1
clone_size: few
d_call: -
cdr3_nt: TGCAGTGTCACACCCTCACCAAGCCCTGGCTACACCTTC
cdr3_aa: CSVTPSPSPGYTF

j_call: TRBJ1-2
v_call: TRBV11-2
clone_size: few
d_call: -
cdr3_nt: TGTGCCAGCAGCTTAGATTACGGGGCAGGATATGGCTACACCTTC
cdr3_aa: CASSLDYGAGYGYTF

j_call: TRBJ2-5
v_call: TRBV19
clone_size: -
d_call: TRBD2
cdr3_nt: TGTGCCAGTAGTATGGCGGGGAGGGCCGGGGAGACCCAGTACTTC
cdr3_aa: CASSMAGRAGETQYF

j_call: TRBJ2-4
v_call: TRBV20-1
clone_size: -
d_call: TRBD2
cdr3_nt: TGCAGTGCTAGAGAGCTAGCGGACATTCAGTACTTC
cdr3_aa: CSARELADIQYF

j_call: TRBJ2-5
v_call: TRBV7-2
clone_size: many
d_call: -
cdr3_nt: TGTGCCAGCAGCATTCAAGAGACCCAGTACTTC
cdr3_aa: CASSIQETQYF

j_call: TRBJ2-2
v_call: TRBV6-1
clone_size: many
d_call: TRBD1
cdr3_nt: TGTGCCAGCACTAGACAGGGGAACACCGGGGAGCTGTTTTTT
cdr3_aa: CASTRQGNTGELFF

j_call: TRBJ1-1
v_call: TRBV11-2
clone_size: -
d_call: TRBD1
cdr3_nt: TGTGCCAGCAGCTTAGTCGGGCAGGGGGCCACTGAAGCTTTCTTT
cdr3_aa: CASSLVGQGATEAFF

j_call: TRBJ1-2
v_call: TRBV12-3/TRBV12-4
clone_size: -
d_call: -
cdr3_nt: TGTGCCAGCAGTTCCGACTTGTTTGGCTACACCTTC
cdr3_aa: CASSSDLFGYTF

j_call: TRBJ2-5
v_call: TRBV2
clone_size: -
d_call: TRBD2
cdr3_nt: TGTGCCAGCACCCCGACTAGCTGGGAGACCCAGTACTTC
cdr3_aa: CASTPTSWETQYF

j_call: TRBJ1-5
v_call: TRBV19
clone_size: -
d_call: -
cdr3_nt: TGTGCCAGTAGCGAGGCCAACAATCAGCCCCAGCATTTT
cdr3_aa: CASSEANNQPQHF

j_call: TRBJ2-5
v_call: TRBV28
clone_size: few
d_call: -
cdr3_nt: TGTGCCAGCAGTCCAATAGCGGCTATCCAAGAGACCCAGTACTTC
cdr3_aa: CASSPIAAIQETQYF

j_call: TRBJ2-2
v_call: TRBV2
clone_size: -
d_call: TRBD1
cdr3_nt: TGTGCCAGCTCCATGTGGGGACAGGGGACCGGGGAGCTGTTTTTT
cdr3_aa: CASSMWGQGTGELFF

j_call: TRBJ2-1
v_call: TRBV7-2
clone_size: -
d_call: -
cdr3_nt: TGTGCCAGCAGCTTAGATTTGGGTGAGCAGTTCTTC
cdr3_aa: CASSLDLGEQFF

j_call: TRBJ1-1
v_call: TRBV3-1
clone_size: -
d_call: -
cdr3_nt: TGTGCCAGCAGCCAATCCGGGCAAGGGAACACTGAAGCTTTCTTT
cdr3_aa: CASSQSGQGNTEAFF

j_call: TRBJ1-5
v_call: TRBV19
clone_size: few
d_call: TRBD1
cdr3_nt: TGTGCCAGTAGTCCGGGACAGGGGAAAGTCTCGGGGCCCCAGCATTTT
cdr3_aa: CASSPGQGKVSGPQHF

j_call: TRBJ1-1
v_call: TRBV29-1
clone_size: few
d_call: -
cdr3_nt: TGCAGCGTTGTGGACAGCTGGGGGACTGAAGCTTTCTTT
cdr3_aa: CSVVDSWGTEAFF

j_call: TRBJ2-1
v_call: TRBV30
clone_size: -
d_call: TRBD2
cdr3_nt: TGTGCCTGGAGTGTCGGGACTAGATTAAATGAGCAGTTCTTC
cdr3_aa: CAWSVGTRLNEQFF

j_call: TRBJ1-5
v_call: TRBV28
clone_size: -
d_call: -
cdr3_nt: TGTGCCAGCAGCCCCAACGTCGGACTGGTACGCAATCAGCCCCAGCATTTT
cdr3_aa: CASSPNVGLVRNQPQHF

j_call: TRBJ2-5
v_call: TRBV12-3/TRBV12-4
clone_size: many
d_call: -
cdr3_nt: TGTGCCAGCAGTTTGCGGGATTTGGGGGCACGTGAGACCCAGTACTTC
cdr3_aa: CASSLRDLGARETQYF

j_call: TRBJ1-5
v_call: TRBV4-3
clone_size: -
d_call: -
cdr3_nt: TGCGCCAGCAGCTACAGGAGGTATCAGCCCCAGCATTTT
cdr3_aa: CASSYRRYQPQHF

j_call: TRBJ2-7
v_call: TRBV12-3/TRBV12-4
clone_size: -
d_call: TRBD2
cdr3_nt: TGTGCCAGCAGTCCAGCGGGAGTCGAGCAGTACTTC
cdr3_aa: CASSPAGVEQYF

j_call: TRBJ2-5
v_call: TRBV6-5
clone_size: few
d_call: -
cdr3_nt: TGTGCCAGCAGTTACGGCTACTACCAAGAGACCCAGTACTTC
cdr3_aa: CASSYGYYQETQYF

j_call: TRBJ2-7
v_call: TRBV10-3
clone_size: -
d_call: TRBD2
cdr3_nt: TGTGCCATCTCAACTAGCGCCTACGAGCAGTACTTC
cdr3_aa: CAISTSAYEQYF

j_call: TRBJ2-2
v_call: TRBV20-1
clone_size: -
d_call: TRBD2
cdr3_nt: TGCAGTGCTCCCAATAGCGGGAGGGCCTCCACCGGGGAGCTGTTTTTT
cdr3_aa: CSAPNSGRASTGELFF

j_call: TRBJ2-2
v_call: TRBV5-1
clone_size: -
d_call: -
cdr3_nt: TGCGCCAGCAGCGGAGACACCGGGGAGCTGTTTTTT
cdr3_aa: CASSGDTGELFF

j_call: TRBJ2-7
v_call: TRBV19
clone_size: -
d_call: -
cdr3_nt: TGTGCCAGTAGTATTATCGGCAGGGGCGACGAGCAGTACTTC
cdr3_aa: CASSIIGRGDEQYF

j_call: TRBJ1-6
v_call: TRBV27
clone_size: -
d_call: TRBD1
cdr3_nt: TGTGCCAGCAGTTTAGGGACAGGGGGTATCCCTTCACCCCTCCACTTT
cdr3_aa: CASSLGTGGIPSPLHF

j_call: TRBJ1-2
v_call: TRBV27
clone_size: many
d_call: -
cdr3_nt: TGTGCCAGCAGTCCCCCTAAGGCAGCCCCTGGCTATGGCTACACCTTC
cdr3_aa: CASSPPKAAPGYGYTF

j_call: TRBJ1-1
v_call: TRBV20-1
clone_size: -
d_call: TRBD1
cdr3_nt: TGCAGTGCTAGCGGGACAGGGGCTGACACTGAAGCTTTCTTT
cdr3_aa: CSASGTGADTEAFF

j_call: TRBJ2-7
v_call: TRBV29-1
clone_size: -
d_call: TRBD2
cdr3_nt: TGCAGCGTACGGGGGGAGCAGGGAGGGACGGTCTACGAGCAGTACTTC
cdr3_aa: CSVRGEQGGTVYEQYF

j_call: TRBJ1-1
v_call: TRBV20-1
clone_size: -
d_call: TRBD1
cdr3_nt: TGCAGTGCTAGAGGCGACAGGGCCCCAGGCACTGAAGCTTTCTTT
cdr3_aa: CSARGDRAPGTEAFF

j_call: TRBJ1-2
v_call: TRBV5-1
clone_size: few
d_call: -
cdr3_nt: TGCGCCAGCAGCTTGGCCCTGGGGGGGACCCCCTATGGCTACACCTTC
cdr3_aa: CASSLALGGTPYGYTF

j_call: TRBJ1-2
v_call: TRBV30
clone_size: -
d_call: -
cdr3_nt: TGTGCCTGGAGTCCGGGTCCCCTAACAGATGGCTACACCTTC
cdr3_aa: CAWSPGPLTDGYTF

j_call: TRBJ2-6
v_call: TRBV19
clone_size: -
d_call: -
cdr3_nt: TGTGCCAGTAGTATTGGGCAGGGAAATTCCGGGGCCAACGTCCTGACTTTC
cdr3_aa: CASSIGQGNSGANVLTF

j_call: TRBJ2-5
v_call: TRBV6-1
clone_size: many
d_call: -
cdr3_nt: TGTGCCAGCAGTCGACTCGCCGCGTATGAGACCCAGTACTTC
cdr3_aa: CASSRLAAYETQYF

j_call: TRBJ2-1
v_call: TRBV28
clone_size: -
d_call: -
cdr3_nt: TGTGCCAGCAGTTCCGGACTGTTCTCCTACAATGAGCAGTTCTTC
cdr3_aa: CASSSGLFSYNEQFF

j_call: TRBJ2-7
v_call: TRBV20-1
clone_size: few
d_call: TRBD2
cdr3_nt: TGCAGTGCTAGCCCCGCAGTGGGACTAGCCTACGAGCAGTACTTC
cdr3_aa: CSASPAVGLAYEQYF

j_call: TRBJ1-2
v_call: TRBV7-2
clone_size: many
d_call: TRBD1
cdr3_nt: TGTGCCAGCAGCTTACTAGGGGACAGCCCCTATGGCTACACCTTC
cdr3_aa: CASSLLGDSPYGYTF

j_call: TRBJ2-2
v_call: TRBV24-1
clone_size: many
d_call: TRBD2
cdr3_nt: TGTGCCACCAGTGACAGCGCGGGAGTTAGCGGGGAGCTGTTTTTT
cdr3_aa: CATSDSAGVSGELFF

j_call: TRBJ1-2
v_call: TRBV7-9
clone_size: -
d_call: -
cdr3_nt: TGTGCCAGCAGCTCCGATAGTCACAGCGGTGGCTACACCTTC
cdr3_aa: CASSSDSHSGGYTF